These T cell receptor beta chains were read from a single sample in a study of blood T cell repertoires in COVID-19. Clones were read by immunoSEQ multiplex PCR, and TCRdb kept only the in-frame ones, dropping some. In the table there are fewer than 200,000 clones, 80% to 90% of which are singletons. Input material: peripheral blood. These receptors all come from a man aged 45-60 years with active or convalescent COVID-19. Each CDR3 is given with its conserved first and last residue. Each record gives: V gene, D gene, J gene, clone size, CDR3 protein, CDR3 DNA. A D gene is named only where the DNA matches it firmly. Size values are once, few and many counts, or a class for expanded clones, and some rows have none.

>TRBV12-5|TRBD1|TRBJ2-7|NA
CASGLANRGQDEQYF
TGTGCTAGTGGTTTGGCAAACAGGGGTCAGGACGAGCAGTACTTC
>TRBV28|TRBD1|TRBJ1-1|NA
CASSSTGDNMNTEAFF
TGTGCCAGCAGTTCGACAGGGGATAACATGAACACTGAAGCTTTCTTT
>TRBV5-4|TRBD1|TRBJ1-4|NA
CASSLTGQGDIREKLFF
TGTGCCAGCAGCTTGACTGGACAGGGGGATATTCGGGAAAAACTGTTTTTT
>TRBV6-6|NA|TRBJ2-7|NA
CASSYSRQSYEQYF
TGTGCCAGCAGTTACTCCCGACAGTCCTACGAGCAGTACTTC
>TRBV19|NA|TRBJ1-5|NA
CASSPVTNSNQPQHF
TGTGCCAGTAGCCCCGTCACAAATAGCAATCAGCCCCAGCATTTT
>TRBV5-6|NA|TRBJ2-6|NA
CASSLFGGSPSGANVLTF
TGTGCCAGCAGCTTGTTTGGGGGGTCCCCTTCTGGGGCCAACGTCCTGACTTTC
>TRBV7-2|TRBD2|TRBJ2-3|NA
CASSLALTSGASTDTQYF
TGTGCCAGCAGCTTAGCGCTGACTAGCGGGGCTAGCACAGATACGCAGTATTTT
>TRBV6-1|TRBD1|TRBJ1-5|few
CASSEPGGGSNQPQHF
TGTGCCAGCAGTGAACCAGGGGGTGGGAGCAATCAGCCCCAGCATTTT
>TRBV28|NA|TRBJ2-7|once
CASSLGFYEQYF
TGTGCCAGCAGTTTGGGCTTCTACGAGCAGTACTTC
>TRBV29-1|TRBD1|TRBJ1-2|NA
CSVGQGGYTF
TGCAGCGTCGGACAGGGTGGCTACACCTTC
>TRBV5-6|NA|TRBJ2-5|NA
CASSLRDWGLQETQYF
TGTGCCAGCAGCTTAAGGGATTGGGGCCTACAAGAGACCCAGTACTTC
>TRBV18|NA|TRBJ1-1|NA
CASSPTSLGAEAFF
TGTGCCAGCTCACCGACCTCGCTCGGGGCTGAAGCTTTCTTT
>TRBV30|NA|TRBJ1-5|NA
CAWSDQGSNQPQHF
TGTGCCTGGAGTGACCAGGGGAGCAATCAGCCCCAGCATTTT
>TRBV3-1/TRBV3-2|NA|TRBJ1-1|NA
CASSQVSLNTEAFF
TGTGCCAGCAGCCAAGTGAGCTTGAACACTGAAGCTTTCTTT
>TRBV30|NA|TRBJ2-1|NA
CAWTFGAVQFF
TGTGCCTGGACGTTTGGGGCAGTGCAGTTCTTC
>TRBV7-2|TRBD1|TRBJ1-2|NA
CASSLRSGGSSGYTF
TGTGCCAGCAGCTTAAGATCAGGGGGATCAAGTGGCTACACCTTC
>TRBV20-1|NA|TRBJ1-1|NA
CSAGEPRLAFF
TGCAGTGCTGGGGAGCCCCGTCTAGCTTTCTTT
>TRBV7-9|NA|TRBJ2-2|few
CASTSGGSLDTGELFF
TGTGCCAGCACCTCAGGGGGGAGTCTAGACACCGGGGAGCTGTTTTTT
>TRBV21-1|NA|TRBJ2-1|NA
CASSKGLASYNEQFF
TGTGCCAGCAGCAAAGGGTTAGCGTCATACAATGAGCAGTTCTTC
>TRBV5-1|NA|TRBJ1-1|NA
CASSPHEGGQAFF
TGCGCCAGCAGCCCCCACGAGGGAGGGCAAGCTTTCTTT
>TRBV6-1|TRBD1|TRBJ2-7|NA
CASSDLTPVRDRYYEQYF
TGTGCCAGCAGTGACTTAACCCCTGTCCGGGACAGGTACTACGAGCAGTACTTC
>TRBV4-1|TRBD1|TRBJ2-5|NA
CASSHHPGQGAKSETQYF
TGCGCCAGCAGCCACCACCCGGGACAGGGAGCCAAGTCGGAGACCCAGTACTTC
>TRBV9|NA|TRBJ1-1|NA
CASSVAGTGGNTEAFF
TGTGCCAGCAGCGTAGCCGGAACGGGGGGGAACACTGAAGCTTTCTTT
>TRBV5-1|TRBD2|TRBJ2-5|NA
CASNLREGETQYF
TGCGCCAGCAACTTACGGGAGGGGGAGACCCAGTACTTC
>TRBV5-4|TRBD1|TRBJ2-1|NA
CASSPAGTGVTHEQFF
TGTGCCAGCAGCCCAGCCGGGACAGGGGTTACACATGAGCAGTTCTTC
>TRBV4-1|NA|TRBJ2-7|NA
CASSQGTPPYEQYF
TGCGCCAGCAGCCAAGGTACACCCCCTTACGAGCAGTACTTC
>TRBV5-1|TRBD2|TRBJ2-5|NA
CASSLASGGDAKTQYF
TGCGCCAGCAGCTTGGCAAGCGGGGGGGACGCAAAGACCCAGTACTTC
>TRBV7-2|NA|TRBJ2-7|NA
CASSLRKGGPSYEQYF
TGTGCCAGCAGCTTACGTAAAGGTGGGCCTTCCTACGAGCAGTACTTC
>TRBV10-2|NA|TRBJ2-1|NA
CASRGGGASNEQFF
TGCGCCAGCAGAGGGGGTGGGGCCAGCAATGAGCAGTTCTTC
>TRBV27|TRBD1|TRBJ1-1|few
CASSRDRTEEAFF
TGTGCCAGCAGCCGGGACAGGACTGAAGAAGCTTTCTTT
>TRBV30|TRBD1|TRBJ1-5|NA
CAWSSTSDRANQPQHF
TGTGCCTGGAGTTCCACTTCTGACAGGGCCAATCAGCCCCAGCATTTT
>TRBV5-1|TRBD1|TRBJ1-2|NA
CASSLLPTGDYGYTF
TGCGCCAGCAGCTTATTACCCACAGGGGACTATGGCTACACCTTC
>TRBV7-2|NA|TRBJ2-1|NA
CASSLNTYNEQFF
TGTGCCAGCAGCTTAAACACCTACAATGAGCAGTTCTTC
>TRBV6-5|TRBD2|TRBJ2-1|NA
CASSPGGGVNEQFF
TGTGCCAGCAGTCCCGGCGGGGGGGTCAATGAGCAGTTCTTC
>TRBV30|NA|TRBJ1-2|NA
CAWSSHGTYGYTF
TGTGCCTGGAGTTCTCATGGGACTTATGGCTACACCTTC
>TRBV15|TRBD1|TRBJ1-2|NA
CATSRDPGTDIRDGYTF
TGTGCCACCAGCAGAGATCCCGGGACAGACATACGGGATGGCTACACCTTC
>TRBV4-3|NA|TRBJ1-4|NA
CASSQDVGAGNEKLFF
TGCGCCAGCAGCCAAGATGTGGGGGCTGGTAATGAAAAACTGTTTTTT
>TRBV18|NA|TRBJ1-2|NA
CASSPPTATPKNYGYTF
TGTGCCAGCTCACCACCTACAGCTACACCAAAGAACTATGGCTACACCTTC
>TRBV10-3|TRBD2|TRBJ2-1|NA
CASTSGTYNEQFF
TGTGCCTCGACTAGCGGGACCTACAATGAGCAGTTCTTC
>TRBV28|NA|TRBJ2-2|NA
CASSLIGRGTGELFF
TGTGCCAGCAGTTTAATAGGGCGGGGCACCGGGGAGCTGTTTTTT
>TRBV6-5|TRBD1|TRBJ2-7|NA
CASLTGTGTYEQYF
TGTGCCAGCTTAACCGGGACAGGGACCTACGAGCAGTACTTC
>TRBV5-1|NA|TRBJ2-3|NA
CAIPPPRALNPSKDTQYF
TGCGCCATCCCCCCACCGAGGGCACTCAACCCTTCGAAGGATACGCAGTATTTT
>TRBV19|NA|TRBJ1-6|NA
CASTNRQGSPLHF
TGTGCCAGTACCAATAGGCAGGGATCACCCCTCCACTTT
>TRBV19|NA|TRBJ1-2|few
CASSIAGEGSVYGYTF
TGTGCCAGTAGTATAGCTGGAGAAGGTTCCGTCTATGGCTACACCTTC
>TRBV10-2|NA|TRBJ1-2|NA
CASSENPRINYGYTF
TGCGCCAGCAGTGAGAATCCTAGAATTAACTATGGCTACACCTTC
>TRBV3-1/TRBV3-2|NA|TRBJ2-3|NA
CASSPTSTGTDTQYF
TGTGCCAGCAGCCCAACGTCCACTGGCACAGATACGCAGTATTTT
>TRBV2|NA|TRBJ1-2|NA
CASSLRDSGSGYTF
TGTGCCAGCAGTCTTAGGGATTCGGGAAGTGGCTACACCTTC
>TRBV7-3|NA|TRBJ2-1|once
CASSLSLFDEQFF
TGTGCCAGCAGCTTAAGTCTTTTTGATGAGCAGTTCTTC
>TRBV7-3|NA|TRBJ2-5|NA
CASSFKGDFQETQYF
TGTGCCAGCAGCTTTAAAGGCGACTTCCAAGAGACCCAGTACTTC
>TRBV11-3|NA|TRBJ2-7|NA
CASSFPGCRGEQYF
TGTGCCAGCAGCTTCCCCGGCTGTCGGGGCGAGCAGTACTTC
>TRBV11-2|NA|TRBJ1-2|NA
CASSLVIYGQHGYTF
TGTGCCAGCAGCTTAGTGATCTACGGACAGCATGGCTACACCTTC
>TRBV2|NA|TRBJ1-1|NA
CAGSSQENTEAFF
TGTGCCGGTTCCTCCCAGGAGAACACTGAAGCTTTCTTT
>TRBV3-1/TRBV3-2|NA|TRBJ2-5|NA
CASSQLQETQYF
TGTGCCAGCAGCCAATTACAGGAGACCCAGTACTTC
>TRBV9|NA|TRBJ1-5|NA
CASSFTGISNQPQHF
TGTGCCAGCAGCTTTACAGGAATTAGCAATCAGCCCCAGCATTTT
>TRBV30|NA|TRBJ1-3|NA
CAWSVQGGFSGNTIYF
TGTGCCTGGAGTGTACAAGGGGGTTTCTCTGGAAACACCATATATTTT
>TRBV24-1|TRBD2|TRBJ2-1|NA
CATSDPSGSGNNEQFF
TGTGCCACCAGTGATCCGAGCGGGAGTGGGAACAATGAGCAGTTCTTC
>TRBV20-1|NA|TRBJ1-1|NA
CSPHGGTEAFF
TGCAGTCCCCACGGGGGCACTGAAGCTTTCTTT